This T cell receptor (beta chain) was sequenced during a study of Ad26.COV2.S vaccination and SARS-CoV-2 variants. Looking at the study overall: As a participant in COV1001, the donor was in the Ad26.COV2.S trial arm. Study-wide findings and caveats: Non-spike TCR breadth did not differ much between vaccine and placebo recipients. Possibly, TCR breadth and depth analyses underestimated total T cell responses. Placebo recipients trailed vaccine recipients in spike-specific TCR breadth.

Of note for this clone: Its matching antigen is unknown.

Indicated treatment: approximately 18 received Ad26.COV2.S at low or high dose, single or two shots; several received placebo; per-sample allocation not given. Specimens were obtained on day 63 following the first vaccine or placebo injection. Assay: immunoSEQ multiplex PCR; the TCRdb copy retains only in-frame clones and omits some. Of roughly 250,000 clones listed, roughly 89% are singletons. V lost 2 bases and J lost 0; bases outside the gene matches: 12. This CDR3 is built from 19 residues. Per germline, CDR1 LGHDT and CDR2 YNNKEL (reference sequence). The material was peripheral blood, obtained in a trial of Ad26.COV2.S vaccine versus placebo. The origin of this receptor is a person between 18 and 65 years old who received the Ad26.COV2.S COVID-19 vaccine or a placebo. The V and J genes are TRBV3-1 (or the pseudogene TRBV3-2) and TRBJ1-2, with 10 bases matching TRBD1. The CDR3 sequence: CASSQISYRDRGSNYGYTF. The CDR3 nucleotides read TGTGCCAGCAGCCAAATCTCTTATAGGGACAGGGGCTCTAACTATGGCTACACCTTC.